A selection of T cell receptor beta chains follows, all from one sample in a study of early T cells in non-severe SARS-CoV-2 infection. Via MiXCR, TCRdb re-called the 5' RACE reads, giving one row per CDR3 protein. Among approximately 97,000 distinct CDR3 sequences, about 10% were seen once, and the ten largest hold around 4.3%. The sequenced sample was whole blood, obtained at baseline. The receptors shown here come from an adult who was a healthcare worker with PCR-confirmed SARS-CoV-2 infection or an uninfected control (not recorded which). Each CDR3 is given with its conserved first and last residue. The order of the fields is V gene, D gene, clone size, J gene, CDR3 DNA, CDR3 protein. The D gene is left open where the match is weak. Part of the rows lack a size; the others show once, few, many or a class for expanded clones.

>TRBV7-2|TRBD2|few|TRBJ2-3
TGTGCCAGCAGCCGGACTAGCGGGGGGTCGACAGATACGCAGTATTTT
CASSRTSGGSTDTQYF
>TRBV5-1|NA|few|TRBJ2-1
TGCGCCAGCAGCTTGGAACTTTACAATGAGCAGTTCTTC
CASSLELYNEQFF
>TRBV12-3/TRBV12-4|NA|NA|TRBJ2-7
TGTGCCACCCGCGGGGCGGGCAGGACCGACGAGCAGTACTTC
CATRGAGRTDEQYF
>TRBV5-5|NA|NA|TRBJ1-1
TGTGCCAGCAGCTTGGATGCGGAGATGAACACTGAAGCTTTCTTT
CASSLDAEMNTEAFF
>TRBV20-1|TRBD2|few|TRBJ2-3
TGCAGTGTAGCGGGAGTCGACACAGATACGCAGTATTTT
CSVAGVDTDTQYF
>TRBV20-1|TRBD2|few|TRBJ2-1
TGCAGTGCTAAGCGGGACGGCCACTACAATGAGCAGTTCTTC
CSAKRDGHYNEQFF
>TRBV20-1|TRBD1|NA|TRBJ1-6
TGCAGTGCTAGTGCCGACAGGGCTAATTCACCCCTCCACTTT
CSASADRANSPLHF
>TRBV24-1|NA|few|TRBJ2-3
TGTGCCACCCAGCGGGTGGGCACAGATACGCAGTATTTT
CATQRVGTDTQYF
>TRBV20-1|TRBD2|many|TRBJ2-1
TGCAGTGCTAGAGATTCTACTAGCGGGAGAGCCAGGCGGGGTGAGCAGTTCTTC
CSARDSTSGRARRGEQFF
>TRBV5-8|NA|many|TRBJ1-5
TGTGCCAGCAGCACCGGGACATCGGACCATCAGCCCCAGCATTTT
CASSTGTSDHQPQHF
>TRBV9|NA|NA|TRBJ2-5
TGTGCCAGCAGCGTAGCCAGCGCGGAGACCCAGTACTTC
CASSVASAETQYF
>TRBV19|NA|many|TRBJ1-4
TGTGCCAGTAGTATAAACGGACGAAGTTTGAATGAAAAACTGTTTTTT
CASSINGRSLNEKLFF
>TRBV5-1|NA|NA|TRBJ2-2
TGCGCCAGCAGCTTAGAACCACACCTCACCGGGGAGCTGTTTTTT
CASSLEPHLTGELFF
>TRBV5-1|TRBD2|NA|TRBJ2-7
TGCACCAGCAGCCTTAGGACTAGCGATCCCTACGAGCAGTACTTC
CTSSLRTSDPYEQYF
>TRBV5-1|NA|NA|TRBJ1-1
TGCGCCAGCAGCGTATATGGAGAGAACACTGAAGCTTTCTTT
CASSVYGENTEAFF
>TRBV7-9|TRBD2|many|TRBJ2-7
TGTGCCAGCAGCCCTGGGACTAGCGGTTCCTACGAGCAGTACTTC
CASSPGTSGSYEQYF
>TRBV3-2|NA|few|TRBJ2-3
TGTGCCAGCAGCCAACGGCGGATGGGGACAGATACGCAGTATTTT
CASSQRRMGTDTQYF
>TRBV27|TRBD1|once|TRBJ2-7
TGTGCCAGCAGTCCAGGACAGGACGTCTACGAGCAGTACTTC
CASSPGQDVYEQYF
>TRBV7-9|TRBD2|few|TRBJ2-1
TGTGCCAGCAGCCCTAAGGGACTAGCGGGGGGGCGAATTGAGCAGTTCTTC
CASSPKGLAGGRIEQFF
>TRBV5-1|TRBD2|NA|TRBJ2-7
TGCGCCAGCAGCCCATTTAGCGGGGCGTACGAGCAGTACTTC
CASSPFSGAYEQYF
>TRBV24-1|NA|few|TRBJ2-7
TGTGCCACCAGCCCATCGGGGCACTACGAGCAGTACTTC
CATSPSGHYEQYF
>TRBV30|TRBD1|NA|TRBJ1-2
TGTGCCTGGAGCGGGGGACAGAACTATGGCTACACCTTC
CAWSGGQNYGYTF
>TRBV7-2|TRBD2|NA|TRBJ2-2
TGTGCCAGCAGCCCAATAGCGGGAGCCGGGGAGCTGTTTTTT
CASSPIAGAGELFF
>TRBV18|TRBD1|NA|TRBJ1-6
TGTGCCAGCTCACCCACTCGGACAGGGAGCAATTCACCCCTCCACTTT
CASSPTRTGSNSPLHF
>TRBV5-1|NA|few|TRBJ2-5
TGCGCCAGCAGCTTAACAGGGCCTCAAGAGACCCAGTACTTC
CASSLTGPQETQYF
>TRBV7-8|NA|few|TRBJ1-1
TGTGCCAGCAGCCCGGGGGGTGTGGACACTGAAGCTTTCTTT
CASSPGGVDTEAFF
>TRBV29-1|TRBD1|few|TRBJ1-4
TGCAGCGTTGCAGGGGGAGGGAATGAAAAACTGTTTTTT
CSVAGGGNEKLFF
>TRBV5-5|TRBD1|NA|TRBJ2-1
TGTGCCACCTCCGGGACAGGGGTATACAATGAGCAGTTCTTC
CATSGTGVYNEQFF
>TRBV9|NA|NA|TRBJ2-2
TGTGCCAGCAGCGCTGCGTTTTCAGGGGAGCTGTTTTTT
CASSAAFSGELFF
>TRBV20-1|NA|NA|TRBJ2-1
TGCAGTGCTAGATCTGTGGTAGACAATGAGCAGTTCTTC
CSARSVVDNEQFF
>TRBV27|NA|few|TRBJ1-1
TGTGCCAGCAGTTTAAAGGGGGGGAGTACGGCTTTCTTT
CASSLKGGSTAFF
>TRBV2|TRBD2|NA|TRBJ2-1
TGTGCCAGCAAACCTAGCGGAGCCTACAATGAGCAGTTCTTC
CASKPSGAYNEQFF
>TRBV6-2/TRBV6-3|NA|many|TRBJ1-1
TGTGCCAGCAGTTACTCTCAGGGTACTGAAGCTTTCTTT
CASSYSQGTEAFF
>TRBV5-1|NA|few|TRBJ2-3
TGCGCCAGCAGCTCAAGACTGGCCACAGATACGCAGTATTTT
CASSSRLATDTQYF
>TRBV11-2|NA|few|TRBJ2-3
TGTGCCAGCAGCGCAGGGGGGAGGGGTGCAGATACGCAGTATTTT
CASSAGGRGADTQYF
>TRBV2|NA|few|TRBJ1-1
TGTGCCAGCAGTGAATCTCTTGCTGAAGCTTTCTTT
CASSESLAEAFF
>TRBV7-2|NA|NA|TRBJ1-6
TGTGCCAGCAGCTTAGCGAAGGCTGAGGCACCCCTCCACTTT
CASSLAKAEAPLHF
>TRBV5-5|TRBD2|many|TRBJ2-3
TGTGCCAGCAGCTTTACTAGCGGGCCTGCTGGAGATACGCAGTATTTT
CASSFTSGPAGDTQYF
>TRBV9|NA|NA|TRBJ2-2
TGTGCCAGCAGTTACACCCCGGACGGACCAACGTCCGGGGAGCTGTTTTTT
CASSYTPDGPTSGELFF
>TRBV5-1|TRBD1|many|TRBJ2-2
TGCGCCAGCAGCTTGCCGGCAGGGGGTCAGGCCGGGGAGCTGTTTTTT
CASSLPAGGQAGELFF
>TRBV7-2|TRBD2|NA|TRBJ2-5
TGTGCCAGCAGCTTAGGACTAGCGGGAGGGGTAGAGACCCAGTACTTC
CASSLGLAGGVETQYF
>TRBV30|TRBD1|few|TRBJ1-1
TGTGCCTGGAGTTCCCAGGACAGGTTGAACACTGAAGCTTTCTTT
CAWSSQDRLNTEAFF
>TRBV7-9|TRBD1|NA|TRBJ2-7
TGTGCCAGCAGCTTAAGGGGGACAGGGGCGAACGAGCAGTACTTC
CASSLRGTGANEQYF
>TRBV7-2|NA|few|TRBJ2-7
TGTGCCAGCAGCTCAGCCCAATCTCTAGATCCGGGCGAGCAGTACTTC
CASSSAQSLDPGEQYF
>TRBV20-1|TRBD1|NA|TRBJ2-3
TGCAGTGCTAGTATGGGACAGGGGTTAGGTTTGGATACGCAGTATTTT
CSASMGQGLGLDTQYF
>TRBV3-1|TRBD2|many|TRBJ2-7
TGTGCCAGCAGCCGCCGGACTAGCGGGAGTTTCTACGAGCAGTACTTC
CASSRRTSGSFYEQYF
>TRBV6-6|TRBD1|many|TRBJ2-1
TGTGCCAGCAGTTACAGGGACAGTTACAATGAGCAGTTCTTC
CASSYRDSYNEQFF
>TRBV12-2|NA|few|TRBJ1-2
TGTGCAAGTCGCTTAACCCCCTTATTATATGGCTACACCTTC
CASRLTPLLYGYTF
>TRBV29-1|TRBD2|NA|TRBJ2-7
TGCAGCGTTGAACTAGCGGGAGGGCGCTCCTACGAGCAGTACTTC
CSVELAGGRSYEQYF
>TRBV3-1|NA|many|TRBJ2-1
TGTGCCAGCAGCCAAGTGTCCCCGAATGAGCAGTTCTTC
CASSQVSPNEQFF
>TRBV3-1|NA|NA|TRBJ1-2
TGTGCCAGCAGCCTACAGGGTGGAGGCTACACCTTC
CASSLQGGGYTF
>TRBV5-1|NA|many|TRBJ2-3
TGCGCCAGCAGCTTACAGCCGTCGGGCACAGATACGCAGTATTTT
CASSLQPSGTDTQYF
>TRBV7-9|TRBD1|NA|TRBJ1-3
TGTGCCAGCAGCCCGGGACAGTACTCTGGAAACACCATATATTTT
CASSPGQYSGNTIYF
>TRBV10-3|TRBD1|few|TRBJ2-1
TGTGCCATCAGATCATCGACAGGGATTGGCAATGAGCAGTTCTTC
CAIRSSTGIGNEQFF
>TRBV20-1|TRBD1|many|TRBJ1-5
TGCAGTGCTAAGGGACAGAGCAATCAGCCCCAGCATTTT
CSAKGQSNQPQHF
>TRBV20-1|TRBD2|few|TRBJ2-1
TGCAGTGCTAGTTCCCCGACTAGCGGGGGGCCTCCTTACAATGAGCAGTTCTTC
CSASSPTSGGPPYNEQFF
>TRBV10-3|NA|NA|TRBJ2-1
TGTGCCATCAGTGCCCGACAGACCCTCAATGAGCAGTTCTTC
CAISARQTLNEQFF